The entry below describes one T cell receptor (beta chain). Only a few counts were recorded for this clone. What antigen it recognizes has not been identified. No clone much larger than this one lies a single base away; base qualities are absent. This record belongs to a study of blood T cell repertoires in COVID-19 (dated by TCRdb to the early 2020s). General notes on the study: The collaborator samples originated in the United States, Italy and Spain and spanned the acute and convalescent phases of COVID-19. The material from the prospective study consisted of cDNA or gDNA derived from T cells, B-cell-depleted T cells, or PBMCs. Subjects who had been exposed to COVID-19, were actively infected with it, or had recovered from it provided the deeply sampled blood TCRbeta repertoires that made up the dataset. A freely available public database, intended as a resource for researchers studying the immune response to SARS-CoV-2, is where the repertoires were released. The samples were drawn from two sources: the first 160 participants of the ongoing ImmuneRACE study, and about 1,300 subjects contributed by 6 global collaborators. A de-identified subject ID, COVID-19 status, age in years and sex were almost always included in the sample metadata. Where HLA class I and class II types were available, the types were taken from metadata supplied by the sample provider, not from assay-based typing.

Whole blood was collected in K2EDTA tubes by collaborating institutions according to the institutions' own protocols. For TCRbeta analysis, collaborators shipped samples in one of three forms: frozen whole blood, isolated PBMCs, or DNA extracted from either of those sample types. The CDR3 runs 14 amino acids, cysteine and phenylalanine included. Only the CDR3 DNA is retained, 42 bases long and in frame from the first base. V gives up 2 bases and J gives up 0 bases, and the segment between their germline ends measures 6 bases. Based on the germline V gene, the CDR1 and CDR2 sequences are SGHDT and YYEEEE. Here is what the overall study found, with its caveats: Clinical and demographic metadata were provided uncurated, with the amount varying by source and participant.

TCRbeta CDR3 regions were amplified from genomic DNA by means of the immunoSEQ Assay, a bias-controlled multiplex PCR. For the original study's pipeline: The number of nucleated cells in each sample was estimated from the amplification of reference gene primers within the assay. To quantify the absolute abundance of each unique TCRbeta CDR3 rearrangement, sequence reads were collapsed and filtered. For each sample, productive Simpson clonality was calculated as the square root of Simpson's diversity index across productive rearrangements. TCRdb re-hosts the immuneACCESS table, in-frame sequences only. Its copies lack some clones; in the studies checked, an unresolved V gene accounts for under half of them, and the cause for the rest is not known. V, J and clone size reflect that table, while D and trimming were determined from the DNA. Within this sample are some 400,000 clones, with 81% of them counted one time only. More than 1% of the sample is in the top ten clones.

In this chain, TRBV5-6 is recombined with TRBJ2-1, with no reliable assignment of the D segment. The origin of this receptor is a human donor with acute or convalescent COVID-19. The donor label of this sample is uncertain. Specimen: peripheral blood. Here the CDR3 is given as CASSFFISYNEQFF. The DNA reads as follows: TGTGCCAGCAGCTTTTTCATCTCCTACAATGAGCAGTTCTTC.